This entry concerns a single T cell receptor (beta chain). One junction end disagrees with the germline gene, perhaps due to a read error. The data belong to a study of blood T cells in healthy people across ages. The CDR3 totals 14 residues. PCR was performed a second time for roughly 7 to 12 cycles using a sample-barcoded 5' primer and a J-beta primer mix. TCRdb called the 5' RACE reads again in MiXCR, with one record for every CDR3 protein. The table has approximately 1,700,000 distinct CDR3 sequences, about two fifths seen once. V and J are TRBV12-3 or TRBV12-4 and TRBJ2-3; either TRBD1 or TRBD2 may fit D (5 bases each). The sequence derives from a human donor in good health. Sample: blood. DNA of the CDR3: TGTGCCAGCAGTCGGGACGTTAGCGCAGATGCGCAGTATTTT. This encodes CASSRDVSADAQYF.